This TCR beta chain originates from a study of breast tumors, draining lymph nodes, adjacent tissues. Study-level findings and limits: Compared with lymph nodes, tumors were less diverse; compared with nontumor tissue, more. Data fit most tumor T cells coming from lymph node, expanding in tumor. That most tumor T cells come from lymph nodes remained unproven.

The length of the CDR3 is 17 residues. Germline V lookup: CDR1 SGHRS, CDR2 YFSETQ. Trimming cost V 0 bases and J 3 bases, with 15 bases left between them. MiXCR was run by TCRdb on the multiplex PCR reads, yielding one entry per CDR3 protein. The table includes 150,000 to 200,000 distinct CDR3 sequences, roughly 30% detected once. The table lists this clonotype with many counts. Its antigen is unknown. The lymph nodes were axillary draining lymph nodes from breast cancer patients. The chain recombines TRBV5-1 with TRBJ1-4, with a possible D match to TRBD1 (5 bases). The sample was axillary lymph node tissue. The clonotype originates from a female donor with breast cancer. Some clones in this sample may be carry-over from other donors' samples. The CDR3 DNA is TGCGCCAGCAGCTTGGCCACATATCAGGGACCTAATGAAAAACTGTTTTTT. It codes for CASSLATYQGPNEKLFF.